One sample yielded the 29 T cell receptor beta chains listed below, sequenced in a study of human T cells and chemical hapten exposure. The time point here: patch test 1, 2 weeks after DPC sensitization. This sample's treatment: therapeutic diphenylcyclopropenone sensitization with weekly scalp DPC. Each CDR3 protein gets one entry after TCRdb re-called the RACE reads with MiXCR. The sample includes around 71,000 distinct CDR3 sequences, 9.8% of them seen just once. This sample comprised whole blood, obtained in connection with sensitization to the hapten diphenylcyclopropenone (DPC). These receptor sequences come from a woman between 40 and 50 years old with alopecia areata. Some clones in this sample may be carry-over from other donors' samples.

There are many counts of this clonotype. CDR3 nucleotide sequence: TGTGCCAGCAGCTCGCCACGTGGTAGTCAAGAGACCCAGTACTTC. Its protein is CASSSPRGSQETQYF. The V and J genes are TRBV7-6 and TRBJ2-5; no firm D call. V lost 4 bases to trimming and J lost 2 bases, with 14 bases between them. The CDR3 extends over 15 amino acids. Germline values: CDR1 SGHVS, CDR2 FNYEAQ.

This clonotype was found many times. This chain links TRBV29-1 with TRBJ2-3; tentatively, D is TRBD1 (6 bases). This CDR3 is 12 amino acids long. Germline lookup yields CDR1 SQVTM and CDR2 ANQGSEA. Trimming left V 6 bases short and J 5 bases short, with 12 bases between. In DNA, the CDR3 is TGCAGCGTGGACAGAGGGGGAGATACGCAGTATTTT. Residues: CSVDRGGDTQYF.

For this clonotype: A much larger clone differs from this one at a single base, so this may be a read error. J is TRBJ2-5 and V is TRBV20-1; no definite D call. V gave up 6 bases and J gave up 5 bases, with 13 bases separating them. In germline, CDR1 is DFQATT, CDR2 SNEGSKA (reference sequence). This CDR3 spans 12 amino acids. The CDR3 sequence: CSAKTWAETQYF. The CDR3 region has the DNA TGCAGTGCAAAGACATGGGCTGAGACCCAGTACTTC.

This clonotype was seen just once. A much bigger clone sits one base away, suggesting this may be a read error. This chain connects TRBV2 to TRBJ1-2, with D possibly matching TRBD1 (5 bases). The CDR3 is 13 amino acids. Germline lookup yields CDR1 SNHLY and CDR2 FYNNEI. CDR3 DNA sequence: TGTGCCAGCAACTGGGACGGAGTCAATGGCAACACCTTC. Translating it yields CASNWDGVNGNTF. Looking up the rest from reference TRBV2 and TRBJ1-2 gives the full variable domain: EPEVTQTPSHQVTQMGQEVILRCVPISNHLYFYWYRQILGQKVEFLVSFYNNEISEKSEIFDDQFSVERPDGSNFTLKIRSTKLEDSAMYFCASNWDGVNGNTFGSGTRLTVV.

This clonotype has at least ten counts. The chain is built from TRBV20-1 and TRBJ2-5; D gene uncertain. Per germline, CDR1 DFQATT and CDR2 SNEGSKA (reference sequence). The CDR3 runs to 13 residues. The V end lost 1 base, the J end lost 4 bases, and 10 bases lay between the germline ends. This CDR3 is CSARGPDGETQYF. The CDR3 nucleotides are TGCAGTGCTAGAGGCCCGGATGGAGAGACCCAGTACTTC.

This clonotype was detected ten times or more. This chain uses TRBV7-6 with TRBJ2-5; TRBD2 is a possible D gene (6 bases). This CDR3 has 13 amino acids. The germline gives CDR1 SGHVS, CDR2 FNYEAQ. Trimming shortened V by 7 bases and J by 5 bases, and 14 bases separated the two germline ends. CDR3 bases: TGTGCCAGCACCTGGGGGGTTGTGGAGACCCAGTACTTC. Amino acids: CASTWGVVETQYF.

This clonotype has ten or more counts. This rearrangement joins TRBV5-1 to TRBJ2-1, with 7 bases aligning to TRBD2. The CDR3 is 16 residues long. Germline CDR1 and CDR2: SGHRS and YFSETQ. After removal of 3 bases from V and 0 bases from J, the junction contained 6 bases not matched to a gene. CDR3 residues: CASSSAGGSSYNEQFF. The CDR3 DNA reads as TGCGCCAGCAGCTCGGCCGGGGGGAGCTCCTACAATGAGCAGTTCTTC. Full variable domain (outside the CDR3, taken from reference TRBV5-1 and TRBJ2-1): KAGVTQTPRYLIKTRGQQVTLSCSPISGHRSVSWYQQTPGQGLQFLFEYFSETQRNKGNFPGRFSGRQFSNSRSEMNVSTLELGDSALYLCASSSAGGSSYNEQFFGPGTRLTVL.

This clonotype was seen once. This sequence may be a read error, since a much larger clone differs from it by one base. The chain carries TRBV20-1 and TRBJ2-7; D is uncertain. CDR3 length equals 13 residues. Per germline, CDR1 DFQATT and CDR2 SNEGSKA (reference sequence). CDR3 nucleotide sequence: TGCGGTGCTAGTTTTGGGGTGGGTGCGGAGCAGTACTTC. This translates into CGASFGVGAEQYF.

This clonotype was recorded many times. The chain recombines TRBV21-1 with TRBJ1-1. TRBV21-1 corresponds to a pseudogene. This CDR3 is 14 amino acids long. The chain's CDR3 is CASSKVLMNTEAFF. CDR3 coding DNA: TGTGCCAGCAGCAAGGTACTCATGAACACTGAAGCTTTCTTT.

This clonotype occurred many times. The rearrangement uses TRBV4-2 and TRBJ2-7; unclear D gene. The CDR3 is 14 amino acids. Germline CDR1 reads LGHNA; CDR2 reads YNFKEQ. V was cut by 1 base and J by 3 bases, with 10 bases left in between. As DNA, the CDR3 is TGTGCCAGCAGCCAAGTCGCAGGTATCTACGAGCAGTACTTC. This translates into CASSQVAGIYEQYF.

This clonotype was seen many times. The chain employs TRBV11-2 and TRBJ2-2; the D is unclear. Germline lookup yields CDR1 SGHAT and CDR2 FQNNGV. Trimming stripped 5 bases from V and 2 bases from J, with 12 bases between. This CDR3 has 15 residues. CDR3 in DNA: TGTGCCAGCAGCCGCCGTGGAGTTAACACCGGGGAGCTGTTTTTT. Amino acid sequence: CASSRRGVNTGELFF.

In this sample, this clonotype turned up a few times. The rearrangement joins TRBV11-3 to TRBJ2-2; a weak D match, TRBD1 (6 bases). Looked up from germline, CDR1 is SGHNT and CDR2 is YENEEA. The CDR3 length is 14 residues. V was shortened by 5 bases and J by 7 bases, with 14 bases between the two germline ends. The CDR3 coding sequence is TGTGCCAGCAGCCAGGGGTCGTTGGACGGGGAGCTGTTTTTT. It specifies CASSQGSLDGELFF.

This clonotype was found a few times. The J gene is TRBJ1-5, the V gene TRBV5-1; D uncertain. V lost 0 bases and J 5 bases, leaving 6 bases between the germline ends. Germline CDR1 SGHRS, CDR2 YFSETQ. The CDR3 spans 13 residues. As DNA, the CDR3 is TGCGCCAGCAGCTTGGCCGGTGATCAGCCCCAGCATTTT. Residues: CASSLAGDQPQHF.

This clonotype was detected only a few times. This chain links TRBV20-1 with TRBJ2-7; D remains ambiguous. This CDR3 spans 15 amino acids. Trimming left V 1 base short and J 2 bases short, with 15 bases between. Germline V CDR1 and CDR2: DFQATT, SNEGSKA (reference sequence). This CDR3 reads CSARAQDLGPYEQYF. DNA for the CDR3: TGCAGTGCTAGAGCCCAGGACCTTGGTCCCTACGAGCAGTACTTC.

This clonotype was counted ten times or more. The DNA of the CDR3 is TGTGCCAGCAGTGAAGGCGGGGCTAAAAACATTCAGTACTTC. It codes for CASSEGGAKNIQYF. V is TRBV2 and J is TRBJ2-4; possible D gene TRBD2, 6 bases. CDR1 is SNHLY and CDR2 is FYNNEI in the germline V gene. The V end lost 1 base, the J end lost 4 bases, and 8 bases lay between the germline ends. The CDR3 sequence is 14 residues long.

This clonotype was observed many times. The chain combines TRBV18 with TRBJ1-5, with D tentatively TRBD1 (5 bases). From germline, CDR1 is KGHSH and CDR2 LQKENI. The CDR3 sequence is 16 residues long. Trimming cost V 6 bases and J 3 bases, with 18 bases left between them. CDR3 in amino acids: CASSPSGPKANQPQHF. In DNA form, the CDR3 reads TGTGCCAGCTCCCCGTCGGGACCCAAAGCCAATCAGCCCCAGCATTTT.

The chain employs TRBV2 and TRBJ2-7; unclear D gene. In germline, CDR1 is SNHLY, CDR2 FYNNEI. There are 15 residues in the CDR3. V lost 3 bases to trimming and J lost 1 base, with 13 bases between them. The CDR3 protein is CASSEVLQISYEQYF. The CDR3, as DNA: TGTGCCAGCAGTGAGGTCCTTCAGATATCCTACGAGCAGTACTTC.

This clonotype was seen more than once but under ten times. This rearrangement joins TRBV5-6 to TRBJ1-2; 9 nucleotides align to TRBD1. The germline V gene encodes CDR1 SGHDT and CDR2 YYEEEE. The junction had 10 bases not matched to a gene; V was cut back by 6 bases and J by 4 bases. The CDR3 is made up of 15 amino acids. CDR3 sequence: CASMPGQGRAYGYTF. The DNA for the CDR3 is TGTGCCAGCATGCCGGGACAGGGTAGGGCCTATGGCTACACCTTC. Filled out from reference TRBV5-6 and TRBJ1-2, the complete variable domain reads DAGVTQSPTHLIKTRGQQVTLRCSPKSGHDTVSWYQQALGQGPQFIFQYYEEEERQRGNFPDRFSGHQFPNYSSELNVNALLLGDSALYLCASMPGQGRAYGYTFGSGTRLTVV.

There are many counts of this clonotype. This chain uses TRBV10-2 with TRBJ2-3; TRBD2 matches 11 bases. This CDR3 comprises 19 residues. Germline values: CDR1 WSHSY, CDR2 SAAADI. J was trimmed by 0 bases and V by 6 bases; bases with no gene match: 14. The DNA for the CDR3 is TGCGCCAGCAGCTACTCCGGGACTAGCGGCGCCTCTAGCACAGATACGCAGTATTTT. Protein: CASSYSGTSGASSTDTQYF.

The J gene is TRBJ2-3, the V gene TRBV2; 7 bases line up with TRBD1. The germline V gene has CDR1 SNHLY and CDR2 FYNNEI. J lost 2 bases, V lost 7 bases, and 12 bases had no gene match. The CDR3 consists of 16 residues. This CDR3 reads CASTQGQHGYTDTQYF. Written as DNA, the CDR3 is TGTGCCAGCACCCAGGGACAGCACGGTTACACAGATACGCAGTATTTT.

V gene TRBV5-1 combines with J gene TRBJ2-3; D call uncertain. The germline CDR1 and CDR2 sequences are SGHRS and YFSETQ. The CDR3 is 14 amino acids. The V gene lost 3 bases and the J gene lost 0 bases, with 8 bases spanning the gap. DNA of the CDR3: TGCGCCAGCAGCTCCGAACAGAGCACAGATACGCAGTATTTT. This codes for CASSSEQSTDTQYF. Complete variable domain (other parts from reference TRBV5-1 and TRBJ2-3): KAGVTQTPRYLIKTRGQQVTLSCSPISGHRSVSWYQQTPGQGLQFLFEYFSETQRNKGNFPGRFSGRQFSNSRSEMNVSTLELGDSALYLCASSSEQSTDTQYFGPGTRLTVL.

This sequence joins TRBV20-1 and TRBJ2-3, with TRBD2 matching 7 bases. The CDR3 is 14 residues long. Germline CDR1 reads DFQATT; CDR2 reads SNEGSKA (reference sequence). V trimming: 2 bases; J trimming: 3 bases; junction bases outside the gene matches: 5. The chain's CDR3 is CSARSSGSTDTQYF. CDR3 in DNA: TGCAGTGCTAGAAGTAGCGGGTCGACAGATACGCAGTATTTT.

Many counts were recorded for this clonotype. CDR3 sequence reads: CASSPGETQYF. Here the CDR3 DNA reads TGTGCCAGCAGCCCCGGAGAGACCCAGTACTTC. This chain joins TRBV7-2 and TRBJ2-5; D is unresolved. Germline V gene sequence: CDR1 SGHTA, CDR2 FQGNSA. The CDR3 is made up of 11 amino acids. Trimming shortened V by 5 bases and J by 4 bases, and 5 bases separated the two germline ends. The whole variable domain, remainder taken from reference TRBV7-2 and TRBJ2-5, is GAGVSQSPSNKVTEKGKDVELRCDPISGHTALYWYRQSLGQGLEFLIYFQGNSAPDKSGLPSDRFSAERTGGSVSTLTIQRTQQEDSAVYLCASSPGETQYFGPGTRLLVL.

In regard to this clonotype: One base away lies a much larger clone, so this may be a sequencing read error. The V gene is TRBV7-2, the J gene TRBJ1-2; a weak D match, TRBD1 (6 bases). There are 14 residues in the CDR3. The V gene's germline CDR1 is SGHTA and CDR2 FQGNSA. The V end was cut by 8 bases, the J end by 6 bases, with 19 bases between. CDR3 region: CASGSLGGGDGYTF. The DNA for the CDR3 is TGTGCCAGCGGCTCCCTTGGAGGGGGAGATGGCTACACCTTC.

This clonotype was recorded many times. The V gene is TRBV7-6, the J gene TRBJ2-4; tentatively, D is TRBD2 (5 bases). Germline lookup yields CDR1 SGHVS and CDR2 FNYEAQ. The CDR3 loop spans 13 amino acids. Trimming shortened V by 4 bases and J by 6 bases, and 10 bases separated the two germline ends. In DNA, the CDR3 is TGTGCCAGCAGCTCACGGAGCGGAAACATTCAGTACTTC. This encodes CASSSRSGNIQYF.

The genes are TRBV12-3 or TRBV12-4 and TRBJ2-2; the D gene is possibly TRBD1 (5 bases). The CDR3 loop spans 13 amino acids. V lost 6 bases to trimming and J lost 3 bases, with 8 bases between them. DNA of the CDR3: TGTGCCAGCAGCTTCAGGGACACCGGGGAGCTGTTTTTT. It specifies CASSFRDTGELFF.

This clonotype came up a few times. The CDR3 region is CASSWTSGGYYEQYF. The CDR3 DNA sequence: TGTGCCAGCAGTTGGACTAGCGGGGGGTACTACGAGCAGTACTTC. The chain links TRBV12-3 or TRBV12-4 to TRBJ2-7, with 14 positions matching TRBD2. V gave up 4 bases and J gave up 3 bases; unmatched junction bases: 2. There are 15 residues in the CDR3.

The chain is built from TRBV28 and TRBJ2-7; possibly TRBD2 for D (6 bases). V was cut by 7 bases and J by 9 bases, with 25 bases left in between. Germline V gene data show CDR1 as MDHEN and CDR2 as SYDVKM. The CDR3 runs 15 residues. The CDR3 loop reads CASTYDRPGGTGQYF. In DNA, the CDR3 is TGTGCCAGCACTTACGACAGACCCGGGGGAACCGGGCAGTACTTC.

The chain joins TRBV19 to TRBJ1-6; D is unresolved. Deletions cut 7 bases from V and 9 bases from J, with 10 bases between. This CDR3 is built from 12 residues. Per germline, CDR1 LNHDA and CDR2 SQIVND (reference sequence). The CDR3: CASNEFLSPLHF. The CDR3 DNA reads TGTGCCAGTAACGAGTTTCTTTCACCCCTCCACTTT.